These 27 T cell receptor beta chains were sequenced from one sample in a study of cytotoxic CD8 clonotypes in ibrutinib-treated CLL. Profiling relied on immunoSEQ multiplex PCR, and the TCRdb table lists in-frame clones only, not all of them. The table records under 300,000 clones, approximately 76% of them present only once. The input for sequencing was PBMCs, taken at disease progression, from a patient treated with ibrutinib. The receptors originated from a human donor with chronic lymphocytic leukemia.

The V gene is TRBV7-2, the J gene TRBJ2-1, with a tentative D call TRBD2 (5 bases). CDR1 is SGHTA and CDR2 is FQGNSA in the germline V gene. Trimming took off 1 base at V and 8 bases at J, with 12 bases between the two ends. This CDR3 is 14 amino acids long. CDR3 coding DNA: TGTGCCAGCAGCTTAGGATCTAGCATAGATGAGCAGTTCTTC. Its protein product is CASSLGSSIDEQFF.

The rearrangement uses TRBV28 and TRBJ1-5; no clear D. Trimming cost V 1 base and J 4 bases, with 14 bases left between them. CDR3 size: 16 residues. Germline lookup yields CDR1 MDHEN and CDR2 SYDVKM. The CDR3 sequence is CASSLSGRKGNQPQHF. CDR3 bases: TGTGCCAGCAGTTTATCCGGGAGGAAAGGTAATCAGCCCCAGCATTTT.

V and J are TRBV6-6 and TRBJ2-7, with D possibly TRBD2 on 5 matching bases. V was pared by 6 bases and J by 0 bases, with 12 bases between. Germline values: CDR1 MNHNY, CDR2 SVGAGI (reference sequence). The CDR3 is made up of 14 amino acids. CDR3 region: CASSPPGSSYEQYF. The CDR3, as DNA: TGTGCCAGCAGCCCGCCGGGAAGCTCCTACGAGCAGTACTTC.

The CDR3 DNA follows: TGTGCCATCAGTGAGAGCACAGGGGGCTTTGGCACAGATACGCAGTATTTT. Translated, it gives CAISESTGGFGTDTQYF. The J gene is TRBJ2-3, the V gene TRBV10-3; TRBD1 matches 9 bases. Trimming took 2 bases from V and 1 from J; bases not matched to a gene: 7. The CDR3 has 17 residues. Germline CDR1 and CDR2: ENHRY and SYGVKD.

V and J are TRBV2 and TRBJ2-3, with TRBD2 identical over 7 bases. Germline CDR1 and CDR2: SNHLY and FYNNEI. Trimming cost V 5 bases and J 2 bases; bases outside gene matches: 7. The CDR3 has 15 amino acids. DNA of the CDR3: TGTGCCAGCAGTCCCGAGCGGGAAGTCACAGATACGCAGTATTTT. Its protein product is CASSPEREVTDTQYF.

CDR3 DNA sequence: TGTGCCACCAGAAGAAACCCGGGAAACACCATATATTTT. Its protein product is CATRRNPGNTIYF. The rearrangement uses TRBV15 and TRBJ1-3; no clear D gene. Trimming took off 6 bases at V and 4 bases at J, with 10 bases between the two ends. CDR1 is LNHNV, CDR2 YYDKDF, per germline (reference sequence). The CDR3 extends over 13 amino acids.

The V gene is TRBV23-1, the J gene TRBJ1-2; 9 bases are shared with TRBD1. TRBV23-1 is an ORF for which the function is uncertain. With V trimmed by 0 bases and J by 5 bases, 4 bases remained unmatched. The CDR3 spans 15 residues. In DNA form, the CDR3 reads TGCGCCAGCAGTCAATCGGGACAGGGCCGATATGGCTACACCTTC. Protein: CASSQSGQGRYGYTF.

This chain links TRBV28 with TRBJ2-3; D perhaps matches TRBD2 (6 bases). V was pared by 5 bases and J by 0 bases, with 12 bases between. This CDR3 is built from 15 residues. Germline CDR1 MDHEN, CDR2 SYDVKM. CDR3 nucleotide sequence: TGTGCCAGCAGTATAGCGGCACTTAGCACAGATACGCAGTATTTT. It translates to CASSIAALSTDTQYF.

The gene calls are TRBV28 and TRBJ1-2, with TRBD1 matching 8 bases. The CDR3 extends over 12 amino acids. V lost 10 bases and J lost 2; bases outside the gene matches: 3. CDR1 and CDR2 from the germline V gene are MDHEN and SYDVKM. The CDR3 loop reads CATRGRNYGYTF. The DNA of the CDR3 is TGTGCCACCAGGGGGCGAAACTATGGCTACACCTTC.

The chain links TRBV18 to TRBJ2-1; 9 nucleotides line up with TRBD2. The germline V gene has CDR1 KGHSH and CDR2 LQKENI. J gave up 3 bases and V 5 bases, and 14 bases lay outside the gene matches. The CDR3 covers 18 residues. The CDR3 nucleotides read TGTGCCAGCTCATACGGGGCCAGCGGGAGGAAAGTCTACAATGAGCAGTTCTTC. This translates into CASSYGASGRKVYNEQFF.

The chain couples TRBV29-1 to TRBJ2-1, with TRBD1 matching 7 bases. The CDR3 sequence is 12 residues long. J lost 9 bases, V lost 7 bases, and 9 bases had no gene match. The V gene's germline CDR1 is SQVTM and CDR2 ANQGSEA. Written as DNA, the CDR3 is TGCAGCGCTGGACAGGTAGGGACTGAGCAGTTCTTC. Protein sequence: CSAGQVGTEQFF.

Points on this clone: A junction boundary mismatches the germline segment, possibly from a read error. The chain joins TRBV6-6 to TRBJ2-7; TRBD1 is a possible D gene (6 bases). The CDR3 extends over 12 amino acids. Per germline, CDR1 MNHNY and CDR2 SVGAGI (reference sequence). The CDR3 spells CATSTGRYEQYF. The CDR3, as DNA: TGTGCCACCAGTACAGGGCGATACGAGCAGTACTTC.

The chain links TRBV5-1 to TRBJ1-2; possibly TRBD1 for D (6 bases). Trimming left V 2 bases short and J 3 bases short, with 14 bases between. Germline CDR1 reads SGHRS; CDR2 reads YFSETQ. This CDR3 contains 15 residues. The CDR3 spells CASSFAGVVDYGYTF. CDR3 nucleotide sequence: TGCGCCAGCAGCTTTGCAGGGGTGGTTGACTATGGCTACACCTTC.

This chain uses TRBV5-8 with TRBJ2-7; 7 bases are shared with TRBD1. The junction had 8 bases not matched to a gene; V was cut back by 3 bases and J by 2 bases. In germline, CDR1 is SGHTS, CDR2 YDEGEE. CDR3 length: 15 residues. This CDR3 reads CASSSSGTAAYEQYF. DNA of the CDR3: TGTGCCAGCAGCTCCTCCGGGACAGCTGCCTACGAGCAGTACTTC.

This clone was counted a few times. V and J are TRBV9 and TRBJ1-6; no reliable D call. The V gene lost 4 bases and the J gene lost 10 bases, with 9 bases spanning the gap. This CDR3 comprises 12 residues. Germline-derived CDR1 and CDR2 are SGDLS and YYNGEE. DNA of the CDR3: TGTGCCAGCAGCACCCCTGACTCACCCCTCCACTTT. It translates to CASSTPDSPLHF.

This chain joins TRBV15 and TRBJ2-3; D gene unclear. The CDR3 length is 13 residues. Trimming took 1 base from V and 6 from J, leaving 8 bases between them. Per the germline V gene, CDR1 is LNHNV and CDR2 is YYDKDF (reference sequence). The CDR3 loop reads CATSRALSDTQYF. CDR3 DNA: TGTGCCACCAGCAGAGCGTTATCGGATACGCAGTATTTT.

This clone was observed a single time. V and J are TRBV7-8 and TRBJ2-7; 12 bases line up with TRBD2. With V trimmed by 5 bases and J by 8 bases, 7 bases remained unmatched. Looked up from germline, CDR1 is SGHVS and CDR2 is FQNEAQ. The CDR3 is made up of 14 amino acids. CDR3 sequence reads: CASSAGTSGFQQYF. As DNA, the CDR3 is TGTGCCAGCAGCGCCGGGACTAGCGGGTTCCAGCAGTACTTC. The full variable domain, rest sourced from reference TRBV7-8 and TRBJ2-7, is GAGVSQSPRYKVAKRGQDVALRCDPISGHVSLFWYQQALGQGPEFLTYFQNEAQLDKSGLPSDRFFAERPEGSVSTLKIQRTQQEDSAVYLCASSAGTSGFQQYFGPGTRLTVT.

The genes are TRBV10-3 and TRBJ2-7; no clear D gene. Germline assignment: CDR1 ENHRY and CDR2 SYGVKD. V was shortened by 7 bases and J by 2 bases, with 15 bases between the two germline ends. The CDR3 has 14 residues. The CDR3 loop reads CAINADGVTYEQYF. DNA for the CDR3: TGTGCCATCAACGCAGATGGGGTGACCTACGAGCAGTACTTC.

The V call is TRBV4-1, the J call TRBJ2-2; TRBD1 matches 9 bases. The germline V gene has CDR1 MGHRA and CDR2 YSYEKL. V gave up 0 bases and J gave up 7 bases; unmatched junction bases: 9. The CDR3 has 17 amino acids. CDR3 region: CASSQDPGTGFGGELFF. The CDR3 bases are TGCGCCAGCAGCCAAGATCCCGGGACAGGGTTTGGCGGGGAGCTGTTTTTT.

The chain is built from TRBV28 and TRBJ1-1; D remains ambiguous. This CDR3 has 13 residues. V was pared by 8 bases and J by 4 bases, with 14 bases between. Germline-derived CDR1 and CDR2 are MDHEN and SYDVKM. The CDR3 protein is CASGSSLGTEAFF. Written as DNA, the CDR3 is TGTGCCAGCGGGAGCAGCCTGGGCACTGAAGCTTTCTTT. Combining the CDR3 with reference TRBV28 and TRBJ1-1 gives the whole variable domain DVKVTQSSRYLVKRTGEKVFLECVQDMDHENMFWYRQDPGLGLRLIYFSYDVKMKEKGDIPEGYSVSREKKERFSLILESASTNQTSMYLCASGSSLGTEAFFGQGTRLTVV.

The chain uses TRBV7-3 and TRBJ1-1, with TRBD1 identical over 7 bases. Trimming removed 3 bases from V and 0 bases from J; junction bases left unmatched: 1. The CDR3 is made up of 14 amino acids. CDR1 is SGHTA and CDR2 is FQGTGA in the germline V gene. CDR3 loop: CASSLDRLNTEAFF. The CDR3 DNA follows: TGTGCCAGCAGCTTGGACAGGCTGAACACTGAAGCTTTCTTT.

The chain combines TRBV7-9 with TRBJ2-3, with 9 bases identical to TRBD2. With V trimmed by 5 bases and J by 1 base, 4 bases remained unmatched. CDR1 is SEHNR, CDR2 FQNEAQ, per germline (reference sequence). This CDR3 contains 15 residues. CDR3 loop: CASSLSGSGTDTQYF. DNA of the CDR3: TGTGCCAGCAGCCTTAGCGGGAGTGGCACAGATACGCAGTATTTT.

The rearrangement uses TRBV7-9 and TRBJ2-7; D ambiguous. The CDR3 is made up of 14 amino acids. The V gene lost 1 base and the J gene lost 6 bases, with 13 bases spanning the gap. In germline, CDR1 is SEHNR, CDR2 FQNEAQ (reference sequence). The CDR3, as DNA: TGTGCCAGCAGCTTAGAGGGCAGCACCGTCGAGCAGTACTTC. This encodes CASSLEGSTVEQYF.

The rearrangement uses TRBV20-1 and TRBJ2-7, with a weak D call TRBD1 (5 bases). Trimming took 6 bases from V and 0 from J, leaving 6 bases between them. This CDR3 has 11 amino acids. Per germline, CDR1 DFQATT and CDR2 SNEGSKA (reference sequence). CDR3 DNA: TGCAGTGCGACAGCCTCCTACGAGCAGTACTTC. Protein: CSATASYEQYF.

DNA of the CDR3: TGTGCCAGCAGTGACAGCTATGGCTACACCTTC. Translating gives CASSDSYGYTF. V and J are TRBV2 and TRBJ1-2, with D unclear. Trimming shortened V by 3 bases and J by 4 bases, and 3 bases separated the two germline ends. In germline, CDR1 is SNHLY, CDR2 FYNNEI. CDR3 size: 11 residues. The full variable domain, its missing parts supplied by reference TRBV2 and TRBJ1-2, is EPEVTQTPSHQVTQMGQEVILRCVPISNHLYFYWYRQILGQKVEFLVSFYNNEISEKSEIFDDQFSVERPDGSNFTLKIRSTKLEDSAMYFCASSDSYGYTFGSGTRLTVV.

The V and J genes are TRBV15 and TRBJ1-2, with D possibly matching TRBD1 (6 bases). CDR1 is LNHNV, CDR2 YYDKDF, per germline (reference sequence). The CDR3 has 17 amino acids. The V gene lost 0 bases and the J gene lost 2 bases, with 16 bases spanning the gap. CDR3 bases: TGTGCCACCAGCAGAGATAGGGGGGTCAAAAAAAACTATGGCTACACCTTC. This encodes CATSRDRGVKKNYGYTF.

The chain links TRBV6-5 to TRBJ2-1; D unresolved. V lost 0 bases and J 5 bases, leaving 14 bases between the germline ends. Germline V gene sequence: CDR1 MNHEY, CDR2 SVGAGI. This CDR3 region has 16 residues. The DNA for the CDR3 is TGTGCCAGCAGTTACTCTGGATTAAGTTGGGACAATGAGCAGTTCTTC. It specifies CASSYSGLSWDNEQFF.